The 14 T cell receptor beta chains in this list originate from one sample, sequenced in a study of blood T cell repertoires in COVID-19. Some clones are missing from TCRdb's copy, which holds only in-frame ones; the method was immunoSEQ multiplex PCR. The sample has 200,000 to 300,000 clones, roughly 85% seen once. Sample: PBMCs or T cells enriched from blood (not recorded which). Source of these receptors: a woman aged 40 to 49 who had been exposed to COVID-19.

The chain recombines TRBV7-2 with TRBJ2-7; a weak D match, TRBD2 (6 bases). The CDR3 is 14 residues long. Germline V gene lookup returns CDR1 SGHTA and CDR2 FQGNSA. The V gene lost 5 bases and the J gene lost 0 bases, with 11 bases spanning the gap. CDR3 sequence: CASSPGASSYEQYF. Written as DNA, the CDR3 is TGTGCCAGCAGCCCGGGAGCCAGCTCCTACGAGCAGTACTTC.

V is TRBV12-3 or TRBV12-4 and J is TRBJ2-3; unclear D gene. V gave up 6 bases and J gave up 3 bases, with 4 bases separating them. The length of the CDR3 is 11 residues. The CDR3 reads CASRQTDTQYF. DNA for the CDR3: TGTGCCAGCAGGCAGACAGATACGCAGTATTTT.

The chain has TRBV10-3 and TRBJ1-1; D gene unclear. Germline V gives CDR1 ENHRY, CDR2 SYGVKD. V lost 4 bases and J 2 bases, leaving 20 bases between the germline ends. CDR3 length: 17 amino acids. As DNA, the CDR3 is TGTGCCATCAGTGGAGGGAAAGGAAGGTCGATAAACACTGAAGCTTTCTTT. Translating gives CAISGGKGRSINTEAFF.

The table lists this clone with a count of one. Here the CDR3 reads CASRLASAGGTEAFF. CDR3 DNA: TGTGCAAGTCGCTTAGCCTCGGCGGGGGGCACTGAAGCTTTCTTT. The V call is TRBV12-2, the J call TRBJ1-1. TRBV12-2 is described as a pseudogene. The CDR3 has 15 amino acids.

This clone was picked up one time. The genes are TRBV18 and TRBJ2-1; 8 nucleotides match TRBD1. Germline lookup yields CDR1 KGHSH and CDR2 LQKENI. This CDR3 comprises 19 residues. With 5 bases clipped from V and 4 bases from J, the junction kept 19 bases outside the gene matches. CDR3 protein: CASSKSGTGPSSSYNEQFF. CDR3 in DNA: TGTGCCAGCTCAAAGTCCGGGACAGGTCCATCATCGTCGTACAATGAGCAGTTCTTC. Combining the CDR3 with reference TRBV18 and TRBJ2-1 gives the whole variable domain NAGVMQNPRHLVRRRGQEARLRCSPMKGHSHVYWYRQLPEEGLKFMVYLQKENIIDESGMPKERFSAEFPKEGPSILRIQQVVRGDSAAYFCASSKSGTGPSSSYNEQFFGPGTRLTVL.

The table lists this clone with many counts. The CDR3: CASSLQGHNTGELFF. In DNA, the CDR3 is TGTGCCAGCAGCTTACAGGGACACAACACCGGGGAGCTGTTTTTT. This chain joins TRBV7-3 and TRBJ2-2; D is perhaps TRBD1 (6 bases). The germline gives CDR1 SGHTA, CDR2 FQGTGA. Deletions cut 2 bases from V and 2 bases from J, with 9 bases between. The CDR3 contains 15 residues.

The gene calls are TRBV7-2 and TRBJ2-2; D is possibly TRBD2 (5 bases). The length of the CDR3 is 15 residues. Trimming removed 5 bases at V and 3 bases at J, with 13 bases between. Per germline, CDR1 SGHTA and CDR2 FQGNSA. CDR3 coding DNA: TGTGCCAGCAGCCCTCGGGAATCCCACACCGGGGAGCTGTTTTTT. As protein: CASSPRESHTGELFF.

The CDR3 bases are TGCGCCAGCAGTACTGGGCGGACAAACACTGAAGCTTTCTTT. Protein product: CASSTGRTNTEAFF. This chain uses TRBV5-1 with TRBJ1-1; maybe TRBD1 (5 bases). Looked up from germline, CDR1 is SGHRS and CDR2 is YFSETQ. The length of the CDR3 is 14 residues. V shed 5 bases and J shed 2 bases, with 13 bases lying between them.

Here the CDR3 reads CASSIIGGGGTDTQYF. The CDR3 DNA follows: TGTGCCAGTAGTATAATCGGGGGGGGTGGCACAGATACGCAGTATTTT. The V gene is TRBV19, the J gene TRBJ2-3; 8 nucleotides match TRBD2. The CDR3 spans 16 residues. Trimming took 2 bases from V and 1 from J; bases not matched to a gene: 5. Germline V gene data show CDR1 as LNHDA and CDR2 as SQIVND (reference sequence).

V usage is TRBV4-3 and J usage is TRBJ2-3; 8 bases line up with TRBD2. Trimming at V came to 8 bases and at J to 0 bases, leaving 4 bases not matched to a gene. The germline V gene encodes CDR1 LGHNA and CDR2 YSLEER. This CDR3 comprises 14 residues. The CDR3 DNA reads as TGCGCCAGCCCCGCTAGCGGGAGCACAGATACGCAGTATTTT. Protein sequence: CASPASGSTDTQYF.

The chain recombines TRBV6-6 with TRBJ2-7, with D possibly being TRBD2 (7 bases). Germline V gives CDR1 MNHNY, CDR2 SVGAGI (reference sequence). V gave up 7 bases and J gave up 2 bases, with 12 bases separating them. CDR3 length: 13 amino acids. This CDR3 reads CASTIGGAYEQYF. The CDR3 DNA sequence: TGTGCCAGCACCATAGGGGGGGCCTACGAGCAGTACTTC.

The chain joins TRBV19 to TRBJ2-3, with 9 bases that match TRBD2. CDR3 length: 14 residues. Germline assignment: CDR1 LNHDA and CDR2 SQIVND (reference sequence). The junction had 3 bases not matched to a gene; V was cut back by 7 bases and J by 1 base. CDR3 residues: CASNPSGGTDTQYF. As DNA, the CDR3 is TGTGCCAGTAACCCTAGCGGGGGCACAGATACGCAGTATTTT.

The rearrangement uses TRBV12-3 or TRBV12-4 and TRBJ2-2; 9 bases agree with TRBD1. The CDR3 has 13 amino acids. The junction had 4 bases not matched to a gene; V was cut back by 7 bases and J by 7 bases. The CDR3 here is CASITGGSGELFF. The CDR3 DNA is TGTGCCAGCATAACAGGGGGCAGCGGGGAGCTGTTTTTT.

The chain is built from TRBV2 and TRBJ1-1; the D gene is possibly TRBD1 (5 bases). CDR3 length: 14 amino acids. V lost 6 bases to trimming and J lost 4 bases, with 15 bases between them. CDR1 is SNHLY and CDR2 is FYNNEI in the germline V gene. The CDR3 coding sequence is TGTGCCAGCAGCGAAACAGGAGTTATCACTGAAGCTTTCTTT. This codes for CASSETGVITEAFF.